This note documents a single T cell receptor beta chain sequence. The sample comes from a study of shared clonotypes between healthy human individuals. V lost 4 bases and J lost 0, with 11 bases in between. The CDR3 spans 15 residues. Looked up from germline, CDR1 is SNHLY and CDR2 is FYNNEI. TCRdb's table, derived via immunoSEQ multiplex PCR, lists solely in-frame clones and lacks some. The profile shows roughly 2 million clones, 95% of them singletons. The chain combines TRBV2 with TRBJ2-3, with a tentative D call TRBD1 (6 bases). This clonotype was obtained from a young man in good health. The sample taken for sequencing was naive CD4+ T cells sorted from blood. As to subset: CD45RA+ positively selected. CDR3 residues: CASSAQGSSTDTQYF. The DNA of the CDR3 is TGTGCCAGCAGTGCACAGGGTTCTAGCACAGATACGCAGTATTTT.